A selection of T cell receptor beta chains follows, all from one sample in a study of shared clonotypes between healthy human individuals. Data came from immunoSEQ multiplex PCR; TCRdb stores just in-frame clones and leaves some out. The sample shows millions of clones, 85% to 95% of them seen only once. The specimen sequenced was naive CD4+ T cells sorted from blood. The receptors shown here come from a young man in good health. Both conserved end residues are part of each CDR3.

V: TRBV21-1; CDR3: CASSCQRSEGAAEAFF
V: TRBV2; CDR3: CASSLGQGGHEQYF
V: TRBV15; CDR3: CATSLGLASGRATQYF
V: TRBV6-5; CDR3: CASSNRDSHEAFF
V: TRBV5-6; CDR3: CASNSGFYNSPLHF
V: TRBV18; CDR3: CASSRTANTEAFF
V: TRBV7-2; CDR3: CASSFQASVGEQYF
V: TRBV19; CDR3: CASTDSWNSPLHF
V: TRBV11-2; CDR3: CASSLGDSPNIQYF
V: TRBV28; CDR3: CASSSTLTPMLPTEAFF
V: TRBV5-6; CDR3: CASSSYRESGEKLFF
V: TRBV12-5; CDR3: CASVPQGASYNSPLHF
V: TRBV19; CDR3: CAGLPYSNYGYTF
V: TRBV18; CDR3: CASSPKPEVEQQYF
V: TRBV7-8; CDR3: CASSLVTATGSGELFF
V: TRBV6-5; CDR3: CASRVAGGAYNEQFF
V: TRBV2; CDR3: CASSRLLEFYNEQFF
V: TRBV27; CDR3: CATLAEGSTGELFF
V: TRBV4-1; CDR3: CASSQASTGAYNEQFF
V: TRBV6-6; CDR3: CASSSTGLYEQYF
V: TRBV4-3; CDR3: CASSQEGLNGYGYTF
V: TRBV28; CDR3: CASSLSSSGVYEQYF
V: TRBV7-9; CDR3: CASSPLISGPNTGELFF
V: TRBV9; CDR3: CASSVNSGGAETQYF
V: TRBV10-1; CDR3: CASSEKEGVNTEAFF
V: TRBV10-3; CDR3: CAINGNARTEAFF